This T cell receptor beta chain was observed in a study of blood T cell repertoires in COVID-19. The overall study: PBMCs, B-cell-depleted T cells, or T cells provided the cDNA or gDNA that made up the material.

Germline V gene lookup returns CDR1 SGHRS and CDR2 YFSETQ. This CDR3 comprises 15 residues. V was cut by 3 bases and J by 6 bases, with 18 bases left in between. In the original processing: It was from reference gene primer amplification that nucleated cell counts were estimated. Clones were read by immunoSEQ multiplex PCR, and TCRdb kept only the in-frame ones, dropping some. The V and J calls and clone size were taken over from that table, and D and trimming were inferred from the DNA. Here the sample spans about 150,000 clones, more than 75% being singletons. The chain couples TRBV5-1 to TRBJ1-1; tentatively, D is TRBD1 (6 bases). The specimen was peripheral blood. The source of this sequence is an elderly man with acute or convalescent COVID-19. CDR3 region: CASSSDTGRFAEAFF. Written as DNA, the CDR3 is TGCGCCAGCAGCTCGGACACAGGGCGTTTTGCTGAAGCTTTCTTT.